The next 2 T cell receptor beta chains were all read from a single sample in a study of blood T cell repertoires in COVID-19. Sequencing was performed with immunoSEQ multiplex PCR; in TCRdb, only in-frame clones are kept and a portion is missing. The table shows around 100,000 clones, with approximately 80% occurring only once. The source material was peripheral blood. All receptors derive from a human donor in a cohort sampled during active COVID-19.

The chain couples TRBV15 to TRBJ1-2, with D tentatively TRBD1 (5 bases). Germline values: CDR1 LNHNV, CDR2 YYDKDF (reference sequence). The CDR3 sequence is 13 residues long. Trimming pared 4 bases from V and 4 bases from J, leaving 10 bases between. The CDR3 nucleotides are TGTGCCACCAGCATGGGGGGTTCCTATGGCTACACCTTC. Translation: CATSMGGSYGYTF. Variable domain in full (rest from reference TRBV15 and TRBJ1-2): DAMVIQNPRYQVTQFGKPVTLSCSQTLNHNVMYWYQQKSSQAPKLLFHYYDKDFNNEADTPDNFQSRRPNTSFCFLDIRSPGLGDTAMYLCATSMGGSYGYTFGSGTRLTVV.

This clone was detected once. The chain uses TRBV28 and TRBJ2-7; 9 nucleotides agree with TRBD1. J was trimmed by 3 bases and V by 1 base; bases with no gene match: 13. Germline assignment: CDR1 MDHEN and CDR2 SYDVKM. The CDR3 length is 18 residues. The chain's CDR3 is CASSLYGPGQGRIYEQYF. As DNA, the CDR3 is TGTGCCAGCAGTTTATACGGACCGGGACAGGGTAGAATCTACGAGCAGTACTTC.